The clone carrying this T cell receptor beta chain was found a few times. The CDR3 totals 17 residues. Trimming removed 8 bases from V and 1 base from J; junction bases left unmatched: 7. From germline, CDR1 is MGHDK and CDR2 SYGVNS. This record comes from a study of T-cell memory formation after mild COVID-19. TCRdb fed the 5' RACE reads into MiXCR, producing one record per CDR3 protein. The sample lists about 470,000 distinct CDR3 sequences; about 23% were seen once. The rearrangement joins TRBV25-1 to TRBJ2-3; 15 bases are shared with TRBD2. This TCR derives from an adult woman who had mild COVID-19 (a few samples of this study predate the infection). Cell type and time point are not known. Sequenced: PBMCs or a T cell subset sorted from them (not recorded which). The CDR3: CASSRTSGRAGTDTQYF. CDR3 sequence (DNA): TGTGCCAGCTCTCGGACTAGCGGGAGGGCCGGCACAGATACGCAGTATTTT.